This T cell receptor beta chain appears in the sequencing data of a study of T-cell reconstitution after alpha-beta-depleted transplantation in children. Findings and limits, study-wide: For some patients, TCRbeta diversity was high at day 60 because of recipient T cells and thymic progenitors that survived. Reported findings indicate that, about two months after transplant, alpha-beta T cells came from several hundred expanded clones, which were derived from non-depleted graft cells. By one year post-transplant, T-cell counts and diversity largely arose from T cells that were newly produced.

V lost 2 bases, J lost 7 bases, and 15 bases lay in between. Germline loops: CDR1 SGHKS, CDR2 YYEKEE (reference sequence). This CDR3 contains 14 residues. Preparation of the TCRbeta library used unique molecular identifiers. TCRdb fed the PCR reads into MiXCR, producing one record per CDR3 protein. The sample records about 900,000 distinct CDR3 sequences, about 29% being singletons. In this sample, this clonotype turned up a few times. As yet, its antigen is unknown. This chain links TRBV5-5 with TRBJ1-1; unclear D gene. The specimen was PBMCs, mostly from graft donor cells, collected 360 days after TCRalphabeta/CD19-depleted stem cell transplant. This receptor was taken from a boy under three years old who had a stem cell transplant for SCID, so the T cells may come from the graft donor. For the CDR3, the DNA is TGTGCCAGCAGCTTCTTCGGATTGCGGAGTGAAGCTTTCTTT. It translates to CASSFFGLRSEAFF.